Shown below are 32 T cell receptor beta chains from a single sample sequenced in a study of OX40 agonist ivuxolimab in advanced cancers. Only in-frame clones appear in the TCRdb table, and some are missing; sequencing was by immunoSEQ multiplex PCR. The repertoire includes around 80,000 clones, around 87% of them detected once, and roughly 0.33% sits in the top ten. The sample here was CD4+ or CD8+ T cells sorted from blood, taken in a trial of the OX40 agonist ivuxolimab. Receptor source: an adult with an advanced solid tumor such as melanoma, head and neck, liver or kidney cancer.

The V gene is TRBV19, the J gene TRBJ1-1; 9 nucleotides agree with TRBD1. V was clipped by 3 bases and J by 11 bases; unmatched bases: 10. Germline V CDR1 and CDR2: LNHDA, SQIVND (reference sequence). This CDR3 contains 14 residues. The CDR3 is CASSIGQGKNSAFF. The CDR3 nucleotides read TGTGCCAGTAGTATTGGACAGGGGAAAAATTCGGCTTTCTTT.

J is TRBJ1-5 and V is TRBV6-6; no definite D call. Germline CDR1 reads MNHNY; CDR2 reads SVGAGI (reference sequence). Deletions cut 8 bases from V and 3 bases from J, with 14 bases between. This CDR3 region has 14 residues. Written as DNA, the CDR3 is TGTGCCAGCCTATCTACAGACGACAATCAGCCCCAGCATTTT. Residues: CASLSTDDNQPQHF.

The chain employs TRBV6-6 and TRBJ1-2; D call uncertain. Germline V gene sequence: CDR1 MNHNY, CDR2 SVGAGI (reference sequence). V was clipped by 4 bases and J by 14 bases, with 17 bases between them. The CDR3 runs to 12 residues. The chain's CDR3 is CASSSFTARGTF. In DNA, the CDR3 is TGTGCCAGCAGTTCCTTCACAGCGCGCGGGACCTTC.

This rearrangement joins TRBV4-1 to TRBJ1-4; D is perhaps TRBD1 (5 bases). This CDR3 spans 11 amino acids. V lost 2 bases, J lost 14 bases, and 9 bases lay in between. The germline CDR1 and CDR2 sequences are MGHRA and YSYEKL. CDR3 sequence (DNA): TGCGCCAGCAGCCAATTGGGACCCCTGTTTTTT. Translation: CASSQLGPLFF.

The chain carries TRBV7-6 and TRBJ2-1; 9 bases align to TRBD2. Germline V lookup: CDR1 SGHVS, CDR2 FNYEAQ. The CDR3 loop spans 15 amino acids. V trimming: 5 bases; J trimming: 7 bases; junction bases outside the gene matches: 9. The CDR3 reads CASSKLAGVGNEQFF. CDR3 DNA sequence: TGTGCCAGCAGCAAATTAGCGGGAGTGGGGAATGAGCAGTTCTTC.

This chain uses TRBV7-6 with TRBJ1-1; D is uncertain. V lost 5 bases and J 1 base, leaving 8 bases between the germline ends. CDR1 and CDR2 (germline): SGHVS, FNYEAQ. The CDR3 is 13 amino acids. The CDR3 DNA sequence: TGTGCCAGCAGCCAGGACTCGAACACTGAAGCTTTCTTT. This sequence encodes CASSQDSNTEAFF.

V is TRBV5-1 and J is TRBJ2-3, with D possibly being TRBD2 (5 bases). Between the trimmed V and J ends, which lost 5 bases and 2 bases, there was a span of 15 bases. Germline lookup yields CDR1 SGHRS and CDR2 YFSETQ. CDR3 size: 15 residues. The CDR3 DNA is TGCGCCAGCAGGCCTCCGGGGAGCCTCACAGATACGCAGTATTTT. It specifies CASRPPGSLTDTQYF.

This sequence joins TRBV6-4 and TRBJ1-2; D unclear. V lost 5 bases, J lost 4 bases, and 11 bases lay in between. In germline, CDR1 is MRHNA, CDR2 SNTAGT. The CDR3 covers 13 residues. The CDR3 loop is CASSPVRGYGYTF. CDR3 nucleotides: TGTGCCAGCAGTCCCGTTCGGGGCTATGGCTACACCTTC.

Only one count was recorded for this clone. V is TRBV19 and J is TRBJ2-7; tentative D call: TRBD2 (5 bases). Trimming took 3 bases from V and 3 from J, leaving 9 bases between them. Germline lookup yields CDR1 LNHDA and CDR2 SQIVND (reference sequence). The CDR3 loop spans 13 amino acids. The CDR3 sequence is CASSMDGNYEQYF. In DNA, the CDR3 is TGTGCCAGTAGTATGGACGGGAACTACGAGCAGTACTTC.

This sequence joins TRBV4-1 and TRBJ2-7, with 7 bases lining up with TRBD1. Germline CDR1 MGHRA, CDR2 YSYEKL. The CDR3 runs 15 residues. V was pared by 2 bases and J by 2 bases, with 6 bases of the junction left unmatched. The CDR3 protein is CASSQRPTGTYEQYF. In DNA form, the CDR3 reads TGCGCCAGCAGCCAAAGGCCGACAGGGACCTACGAGCAGTACTTC.

The CDR3 nucleotides are TGTGCCAGCAGCTTGGGGGGCGAGGGCTACACCTTC. This codes for CASSLGGEGYTF. This chain links TRBV11-2 with TRBJ1-2; perhaps TRBD1 as D (6 bases). The V and J ends lost 3 bases and 8 bases respectively, with 10 bases between them. Germline assignment: CDR1 SGHAT and CDR2 FQNNGV. The CDR3 has 12 residues.

Points on this clone: Other DNA sequences in this specimen translate into the identical CDR3. V is TRBV7-2 and J is TRBJ1-1; D gene unclear. V was pared by 5 bases and J by 1 base, with 11 bases between. The germline CDR1 and CDR2 sequences are SGHTA and FQGNSA. This CDR3 comprises 14 residues. CDR3 residues: CASSLLRENTEAFF. CDR3 sequence (DNA): TGTGCCAGCAGCCTTCTCCGGGAGAACACTGAAGCTTTCTTT.

The chain couples TRBV10-3 to TRBJ2-1, with 7 bases that match TRBD1. CDR1 is ENHRY and CDR2 is SYGVKD in the germline V gene. This CDR3 is built from 14 residues. V lost 10 bases and J lost 3; bases outside the gene matches: 9. CDR3 nucleotides: TGTGCCACCCATCGACAGGGAGTCTACAATGAGCAGTTCTTC. Protein sequence: CATHRQGVYNEQFF.

The J gene is TRBJ2-5, the V gene TRBV15; perhaps D is TRBD1 or TRBD2 (5 bases each). The CDR3 has 17 amino acids. V lost 5 bases and J 5 bases, leaving 24 bases between the germline ends. CDR1 and CDR2 from the germline V gene are LNHNV and YYDKDF (reference sequence). The CDR3 nucleotides read TGTGCCACCAGCGTCCGGGGTAGGGGCGACTTCTCCGAGACCCAGTACTTC. Protein product: CATSVRGRGDFSETQYF.

This sequence joins TRBV7-8 and TRBJ1-1; a possible D gene is TRBD1 (5 bases). The CDR3 has 13 residues. The germline V gene encodes CDR1 SGHVS and CDR2 FQNEAQ. With 5 bases removed from V and 5 bases from J, the gap between germline ends came to 12 bases. CDR3 in DNA: TGTGCCAGCAGCCTCAAAGCAGGGACTGAAGCTTTCTTT. Translation: CASSLKAGTEAFF.

This chain connects TRBV28 to TRBJ1-1; D ambiguous. This CDR3 region has 13 residues. The germline V gene has CDR1 MDHEN and CDR2 SYDVKM. V was shortened by 10 bases and J by 1 base, with 13 bases between the two germline ends. The CDR3, as DNA: TGTGCCACCTACCTGGACCGGAACACTGAAGCTTTCTTT. It yields the protein CATYLDRNTEAFF.

The chain links TRBV18 to TRBJ2-5, with TRBD1 as a possible D gene (6 bases). From germline, CDR1 is KGHSH and CDR2 LQKENI. This CDR3 region has 13 residues. V lost 4 bases and J lost 4, with 10 bases in between. Here the CDR3 DNA reads TGTGCCAGCTCACTGCAAGGGGGAGAGACCCAGTACTTC. The encoded protein is CASSLQGGETQYF.

The V and J genes are TRBV6-4 and TRBJ2-1; perhaps D is TRBD1 or TRBD2 (6 bases each). The CDR3 spans 15 residues. V lost 2 bases and J lost 4, with 12 bases in between. Germline loops: CDR1 MRHNA, CDR2 SNTAGT. The CDR3 DNA reads as TGTGCCAGCAGTGACAGGAGGGGGGCTTACAATGAGCAGTTCTTC. The encoded protein is CASSDRRGAYNEQFF.

The rearrangement uses TRBV7-9 and TRBJ1-2; no reliable D call. V was cut by 1 base and J by 7 bases, with 10 bases left in between. Germline V gene data show CDR1 as SEHNR and CDR2 as FQNEAQ (reference sequence). This CDR3 comprises 13 residues. The CDR3 DNA is TGTGCCAGCAGCTTAGGCGGTTTGGGTGGCTACACCTTC. Protein: CASSLGGLGGYTF.

V usage is TRBV18 and J usage is TRBJ1-5; a possible D gene is TRBD1 (5 bases). Germline CDR1 and CDR2: KGHSH and LQKENI. The CDR3 consists of 16 residues. Trimming left V 3 bases short and J 0 bases short, with 12 bases between. The CDR3: CASSPEGRASNQPQHF. The DNA of the CDR3 is TGTGCCAGCTCACCTGAGGGCAGGGCTAGCAATCAGCCCCAGCATTTT.

The CDR3 region is CASSQDRHEQYV. The CDR3 bases are TGTGCCAGCAGCCAAGATCGCCACGAGCAGTACGTC. The rearrangement links TRBV14 to TRBJ2-7; D is undetermined. The germline CDR1 and CDR2 sequences are SGHDN and FVKESK. The CDR3 runs 12 residues. V was shortened by 0 bases and J by 5 bases, with 5 bases between the two germline ends.

This sequence joins TRBV9 and TRBJ2-7, with TRBD1 as a possible D gene (5 bases). Germline CDR1 and CDR2: SGDLS and YYNGEE. V lost 3 bases and J 7 bases, leaving 17 bases between the germline ends. The CDR3 extends over 14 amino acids. This CDR3 reads CASSGGQSRREQYF. CDR3 coding DNA: TGTGCCAGCAGCGGTGGACAATCTCGGAGAGAGCAGTACTTC.

The chain has TRBV5-1 and TRBJ2-5, with D maybe TRBD1 (5 bases). The CDR3 runs to 14 residues. Germline V lookup: CDR1 SGHRS, CDR2 YFSETQ. V gave up 5 bases and J gave up 1 base, with 12 bases separating them. CDR3 residues: CASRPGHFQETQYF. CDR3 coding DNA: TGCGCCAGCAGACCTGGACATTTCCAAGAGACCCAGTACTTC.

This sequence joins TRBV10-3 and TRBJ1-2, with D unresolved. V was pared by 0 bases and J by 4 bases, with 9 bases between. CDR1 is ENHRY and CDR2 is SYGVKD in the germline V gene. The CDR3 has 14 amino acids. As DNA, the CDR3 is TGTGCCATCAGTGAGTCGAAGAACAGCTATGGCTACACCTTC. As protein: CAISESKNSYGYTF.

This clone showed up just a few times. This sequence joins TRBV14 and TRBJ1-6, with unresolved D. Germline V gene lookup returns CDR1 SGHDN and CDR2 FVKESK. Trimming took 4 bases from V and 7 from J, leaving 11 bases between them. The CDR3 has 14 amino acids. As DNA, the CDR3 is TGTGCCAGCAGCCGGACTGCGACAAATTCACCCCTCCACTTT. This gives the protein CASSRTATNSPLHF.

The chain combines TRBV27 with TRBJ2-2; D ambiguous. The CDR3 contains 13 residues. Trimming took 2 bases from V and 6 from J, leaving 7 bases between them. The germline gives CDR1 MNHEY, CDR2 SMNVEV (reference sequence). The CDR3 sequence is CASSLEDSGELFF. The CDR3 DNA reads as TGTGCCAGCAGTTTAGAGGATTCCGGGGAGCTGTTTTTT.

This sequence joins TRBV5-1 and TRBJ1-1, with D perhaps matching TRBD1 (5 bases). The germline V gene has CDR1 SGHRS and CDR2 YFSETQ. The CDR3 totals 14 residues. The germline V and J ends were trimmed by 4 bases and 7 bases, with 17 bases remaining between them. The CDR3 bases are TGCGCCAGCAGCGTAGGGACCGCAGGAAGTGAAGCTTTCTTT. Protein product: CASSVGTAGSEAFF.

The DNA of the CDR3 is TGCGCCAGCAGCCAAGATTGGGGACAGGGGGGCCATGAGCAGTTCTTC. Its protein product is CASSQDWGQGGHEQFF. The chain carries TRBV4-3 and TRBJ2-1; 11 bases map to TRBD1. V dropped 0 bases and J dropped 8; count of bases not matched to a gene: 6. The germline gives CDR1 LGHNA, CDR2 YSLEER. CDR3 size: 16 residues.

This clone was observed a single time. V and J are TRBV11-2 and TRBJ2-1; D is unclear. The V gene's germline CDR1 is SGHAT and CDR2 FQNNGV. V lost 5 bases to trimming and J lost 4 bases, with 9 bases between them. The CDR3 loop spans 13 amino acids. In nucleotides, the CDR3 is TGTGCCAGCAGCCTACTTTTGTACAATGAGCAGTTCTTC. Its protein product is CASSLLLYNEQFF. Full variable domain (rest looked up from reference TRBV11-2 and TRBJ2-1): EAGVAQSPRYKIIEKRQSVAFWCNPISGHATLYWYQQILGQGPKLLIQFQNNGVVDDSQLPKDRFSAERLKGVDSTLKIQPAKLEDSAVYLCASSLLLYNEQFFGPGTRLTVL.

This sequence joins TRBV6-4 and TRBJ2-1, with D tentatively TRBD1 (6 bases). Germline V CDR1 and CDR2: MRHNA, SNTAGT. The CDR3 extends over 16 amino acids. The V end was cut by 8 bases, the J end by 8 bases, with 25 bases between. The CDR3 protein is CASGRGLQGFSHEQFF. The CDR3 DNA reads as TGTGCCAGCGGACGCGGGTTACAGGGCTTTTCCCATGAGCAGTTCTTC.

This chain links TRBV15 with TRBJ2-5, with D possibly TRBD1 on 6 matching bases. The CDR3 runs to 15 residues. Trimming took off 1 base at V and 4 bases at J, with 13 bases between the two ends. CDR1 and CDR2 from the germline V gene are LNHNV and YYDKDF (reference sequence). The CDR3 here is CATSRGGGTGETQYF. In DNA form, the CDR3 reads TGTGCCACCAGCAGAGGAGGGGGTACGGGAGAGACCCAGTACTTC.

This clone was seen a single time. The chain recombines TRBV10-3 with TRBJ1-1, with unresolved D. Trimming removed 2 bases from V and 3 bases from J, with 4 bases in between. Germline-derived CDR1 and CDR2 are ENHRY and SYGVKD. CDR3 length equals 12 residues. CDR3 DNA: TGTGCCATCAGTGAGAGATACACTGAAGCTTTCTTT. It is translated as CAISERYTEAFF.